The rows below give T cell receptor beta chains drawn from one sample of a study of blood T cell repertoires in COVID-19. TCRdb keeps only in-frame clones here, not all; method: immunoSEQ multiplex PCR. The sample lists 200,000 to 300,000 clones; around 82% were seen once. The sequenced material came from peripheral blood. These receptors were obtained from a human donor in a cohort sampled during active COVID-19. Each CDR3 is given with its conserved first and last residue. D genes are given only for firm matches. Size tells how often a clone was seen (once, few, many) or the class of an expanded clone, and some rows leave it out.

TRBV27,NA,TRBJ2-6,TRBD2,TGTGCCAGCAGTTTCCGTTATCAGGTCAGAAGCGGGAGTTTGGCTGGGGCCAACGTCCTGACTTTC,CASSFRYQVRSGSLAGANVLTF
TRBV4-2,NA,TRBJ2-3,NA,TGTGCCAGTAGGACCTCAGGGTTTGGAGATACGCAGTATTTT,CASRTSGFGDTQYF
TRBV9,NA,TRBJ1-3,TRBD1,TGTGCCAGCAGCGTTGGGACAGGGGTTGGAAACACCATATATTTT,CASSVGTGVGNTIYF
TRBV7-9,NA,TRBJ1-1,NA,TGTGCCAGCAGCGCCCAGGGGAACACTGAAGCTTTCTTT,CASSAQGNTEAFF
TRBV11-2,NA,TRBJ2-3,TRBD2,TGTGCCAGCAGCGCACAGCGGGGCCGGACTAATACGCAGTATTTT,CASSAQRGRTNTQYF
TRBV27,NA,TRBJ2-7,NA,TGTGCCAGCAGTCCGCCGGGGACTCCTTCCTACGAGCAGTACTTC,CASSPPGTPSYEQYF
TRBV9,NA,TRBJ2-5,TRBD2,TGTGCCAGCAGCCCGCGGGGGGCCAGGGAAGAGACCCAGTACTTC,CASSPRGAREETQYF
TRBV28,NA,TRBJ2-5,NA,TGTGCCAGCAGTAACAACCCGGTCTGGGGGCCCCAAGAGACCCAGTACTTC,CASSNNPVWGPQETQYF
TRBV6-2/TRBV6-3,NA,TRBJ2-5,NA,TGTGCCAGCAGCCCCCCCGGTCCCTGGGAGACCCAGTACTTC,CASSPPGPWETQYF
TRBV18,few,TRBJ2-5,NA,TGTGCCAGCTCACCAGTAAGCGGCCAAGAGACCCAGTACTTC,CASSPVSGQETQYF
TRBV9,few,TRBJ2-2,TRBD1,TGTGCCAGCAGTGACAGGGTAACGACCGGGGAGCTGTTTTTT,CASSDRVTTGELFF
TRBV5-1,NA,TRBJ1-4,NA,TGCGCCAGCAGCTTGGCGTCCCAGGGCAGGGAAAAACTGTTTTTT,CASSLASQGREKLFF
TRBV11-3,NA,TRBJ2-1,NA,TGTGCCAGCAGCTTAGGAAGCGGGTCCTACAATGAGCAGTTCTTC,CASSLGSGSYNEQFF
TRBV5-1,NA,TRBJ1-5,NA,TGCGCCACCATCCCAGGGAAAGAGCAGCCCCAGCATTTT,CATIPGKEQPQHF
TRBV4-3,NA,TRBJ2-7,NA,TGCGCCAGCAGCCAAGGGACAGACTTCACCTACGAGCAGTACTTC,CASSQGTDFTYEQYF
TRBV28,NA,TRBJ1-4,TRBD1,TGTGCCAGCAGTCCGATAACAGGGGTGACAAATGAAAAACTGTTTTTT,CASSPITGVTNEKLFF
TRBV10-3,NA,TRBJ1-1,NA,TGTGCCATCAGTGTTGGCGGGAACACTGAAGCTTTCTTT,CAISVGGNTEAFF
TRBV6-6,NA,TRBJ2-7,NA,TGTGCCAGCACCTCCCAATTAGGGGGCGAGCAGTACTTC,CASTSQLGGEQYF
TRBV14,NA,TRBJ2-5,NA,TGTGCCAGCAGCCAAGTTGGAGGGCCGCCAATATACCAAGAGACCCAGTACTTC,CASSQVGGPPIYQETQYF
TRBV18,few,TRBJ1-2,TRBD1,TGTGCCAGCTCAGAGCCCGCGGGACAGGGGGACTATGGCTACACCTTC,CASSEPAGQGDYGYTF
TRBV7-9,NA,TRBJ2-1,NA,TGTGCCAGCAGCCCAAGTACTAGCTACTACAATGAGCAGTTCTTC,CASSPSTSYYNEQFF
TRBV12-5,NA,TRBJ1-1,TRBD1,TGTGCTAGTGGTTTGGACAGGGGGAACATGAACACTGAAGCTTTCTTT,CASGLDRGNMNTEAFF
TRBV5-6,NA,TRBJ1-1,TRBD1,TGTGCCAGCAAATACAGGGGAGAAGCTTTCTTT,CASKYRGEAFF
TRBV7-2,once,TRBJ2-1,TRBD2,TGTGCCAGCAGCTCGAAGCGGGGGGGAACCTACAATGAGCAGTTCTTC,CASSSKRGGTYNEQFF
TRBV5-1,NA,TRBJ1-3,TRBD1,TGCGCCAGCAGCGTAGGACAGGGAATGGGAAACACCATATATTTT,CASSVGQGMGNTIYF
TRBV7-2,NA,TRBJ2-7,TRBD1,TGTGCCAGCAGTCGGACAGGGGCGGTCTACGAGCAGTACTTC,CASSRTGAVYEQYF
TRBV10-2,NA,TRBJ2-7,NA,TGCGCCAGCAGTGAGGCGGGACCAGTGAGCTCCTACGAGCAGTACTTC,CASSEAGPVSSYEQYF
TRBV6-2/TRBV6-3,NA,TRBJ2-3,NA,TGTGCCAGCAGTCAGAAAGATACGCAGTATTTT,CASSQKDTQYF
TRBV6-2/TRBV6-3,NA,TRBJ1-2,TRBD1,TGTGCCAGCAGCACAGGGGGCGATACCTACACCTTC,CASSTGGDTYTF
TRBV5-8,NA,TRBJ1-5,TRBD1,TGTGCCAGCAGCCACGACAGGGTTCAGCCCCAGCATTTT,CASSHDRVQPQHF
TRBV6-6,NA,TRBJ1-5,TRBD1,TGTGCCAGCAGGTATGGGATCGACAGGGGGAATCAGCCCCAGCATTTT,CASRYGIDRGNQPQHF